This T cell receptor beta chain was documented in a study of identical twins. About this clonotype: The antigen remains undetermined.

With template switching, a universal primer site was added, and the cDNA carried unique molecular identifiers. TCRdb analysed the 5' RACE reads with MiXCR anew, one entry per CDR3 protein. The top ten hold roughly 1.6% of the sample, which has some 900,000 distinct CDR3 sequences, 9% to 15% seen once. Study-level findings and limits: Insertions ran lower in abundant cord blood beta clonotypes, though not in memory repertoires. Within beta out-of-frame sequences, the excess sharing observed between twins was weaker. The models systematically underestimated how much out-of-frame TCR alpha was shared in monozygotic twins.

CDR1 SGHRS and CDR2 YFSETQ come from the germline V gene. There are 17 residues in the CDR3. Trimming pared 0 bases from V and 1 base from J, leaving 16 bases between. These same records also appear under a second study, on yellow fever vaccine responses in identical twins.

The material sequenced was PBMCs. The source of this sequence is a woman aged 18-30 years in good health. The chain uses TRBV5-1 and TRBJ2-5; the D gene is possibly TRBD1 (6 bases). CDR3 DNA: TGCGCCAGCAGCTTGGCTGTGGACAGCCGATCCCAAGAGACCCAGTACTTC. The encoded protein is CASSLAVDSRSQETQYF.